The next 6 T cell receptor beta chains were all read from a single sample in a study of OX40 agonist ivuxolimab in advanced cancers. Data came from immunoSEQ multiplex PCR; TCRdb stores just in-frame clones and leaves some out. The data contain fewer than 55,000 clones, about 86% of them singletons. Sequencing was performed on CD4+ or CD8+ T cells sorted from blood, taken in a trial of the OX40 agonist ivuxolimab. These receptors originate from an adult with an advanced solid tumor such as melanoma, head and neck, liver or kidney cancer.

This chain links TRBV29-1 with TRBJ2-3, with D perhaps given as TRBD1 or TRBD2 (7 bases each). The CDR3 spans 15 residues. CDR1 is SQVTM and CDR2 is ANQGSEA in the germline V gene. Trimming removed 5 bases from V and 3 bases from J, with 18 bases in between. CDR3 amino acids: CSVNGGGGATDTQYF. Written as DNA, the CDR3 is TGCAGCGTTAATGGGGGAGGGGGCGCGACAGATACGCAGTATTTT.

CDR3 region: CASSQEGLLDTGELFF. CDR3 in DNA: TGCGCCAGCAGCCAAGAAGGGCTCTTGGACACCGGGGAGCTGTTTTTT. V is TRBV4-3 and J is TRBJ2-2; D ambiguous. Trimming shortened V by 0 bases and J by 3 bases, and 11 bases separated the two germline ends. CDR1 is LGHNA and CDR2 is YSLEER in the germline V gene. The CDR3 spans 16 residues.

This rearrangement joins TRBV6-1 to TRBJ2-7; no clear D gene. The CDR3 totals 12 residues. CDR1 is MNHNS, CDR2 SASEGT, per germline. V was pared by 5 bases and J by 6 bases, with 11 bases between. The CDR3 bases are TGTGCCAGCAGTTATCAGGCCGGCGAGCAGTACTTC. The encoded protein is CASSYQAGEQYF.

The chain is built from TRBV11-2 and TRBJ1-1, with a possible D match to TRBD1 (6 bases). Germline V lookup: CDR1 SGHAT, CDR2 FQNNGV. This CDR3 region has 15 residues. Deletions cut 6 bases from V and 5 bases from J, with 19 bases between. The CDR3 spells CASSPVWGQGTEAFF. Written as DNA, the CDR3 is TGTGCCAGCAGTCCCGTTTGGGGGCAGGGGACTGAAGCTTTCTTT. The whole variable domain, filled in from reference TRBV11-2 and TRBJ1-1, reads EAGVAQSPRYKIIEKRQSVAFWCNPISGHATLYWYQQILGQGPKLLIQFQNNGVVDDSQLPKDRFSAERLKGVDSTLKIQPAKLEDSAVYLCASSPVWGQGTEAFFGQGTRLTVV.

CDR3 protein: CASSRLASTNEQFF. The CDR3 DNA is TGTGCCAGCAGCAGACTAGCGAGCACCAATGAGCAGTTCTTC. The chain couples TRBV2 to TRBJ2-1, with 8 bases lining up with TRBD2. V was pared by 6 bases and J by 6 bases, with 7 bases of the junction left unmatched. CDR1 and CDR2 from the germline V gene are SNHLY and FYNNEI. The CDR3 extends over 14 amino acids. Together with reference TRBV2 and TRBJ2-1, the CDR3 gives the full variable domain: EPEVTQTPSHQVTQMGQEVILRCVPISNHLYFYWYRQILGQKVEFLVSFYNNEISEKSEIFDDQFSVERPDGSNFTLKIRSTKLEDSAMYFCASSRLASTNEQFFGPGTRLTVL.

This clone has just one count. Being one base from a much bigger clone, this may be a read error. The CDR3 loop is CASSLYYEQYF. DNA of the CDR3: TGTGCCAGCAGTCTCTACTACGAGCAGTACTTC. J is TRBJ2-7 and V is TRBV28; no reliable D call. Germline V gene data show CDR1 as MDHEN and CDR2 as SYDVKM. Between the trimmed V and J ends, which lost 5 bases and 3 bases, there was a span of 5 bases. The CDR3 is 11 residues long. Supplemented by reference TRBV28 and TRBJ2-7, the full variable domain reads DVKVTQSSRYLVKRTGEKVFLECVQDMDHENMFWYRQDPGLGLRLIYFSYDVKMKEKGDIPEGYSVSREKKERFSLILESASTNQTSMYLCASSLYYEQYFGPGTRLTVT.